Presented here are 26 T cell receptor beta chains from one specimen sequenced in a study of shared clonotypes between healthy human individuals. The data were produced by immunoSEQ multiplex PCR, yet TCRdb's version contains in-frame clones alone and is incomplete. Among 2 million or so clones listed, roughly 94% were seen once. The sample comprised naive CD4+ T cells sorted from blood. Subset given: CD45RA+ positively selected. The receptor set was obtained from a man aged 18-30 years in good health.

The CDR3 is CASMGLAGVENEQYF. In nucleotides, the CDR3 is TGTGCCAGCATGGGACTAGCGGGCGTGGAGAACGAGCAGTACTTC. The chain couples TRBV6-6 to TRBJ2-7; 12 bases match TRBD2. This CDR3 contains 15 residues. Looked up from germline, CDR1 is MNHNY and CDR2 is SVGAGI (reference sequence). Losses at the gene ends were 7 bases for V and 5 bases for J; bases not matched to a gene: 9.

This clone was detected only a few times. The chain couples TRBV19 to TRBJ1-2; D may be TRBD1 (6 bases). Between the trimmed V and J ends, which lost 1 base and 8 bases, there was a span of 11 bases. Germline V gene data show CDR1 as LNHDA and CDR2 as SQIVND (reference sequence). This CDR3 spans 13 amino acids. CDR3 in DNA: TGTGCCAGTAGTATAGGCACGGGGGCGGGCTACACCTTC. Translation gives CASSIGTGAGYTF.

This chain joins TRBV30 and TRBJ1-2, with D possibly being TRBD1 (6 bases). The CDR3 has 14 residues. V was pared by 1 base and J by 4 bases, with 13 bases between. Germline-derived CDR1 and CDR2 are GTSNPN and SVGIG (reference sequence). In DNA form, the CDR3 reads TGTGCCTGGAGTGGGATCAGGGGAAGCTATGGCTACACCTTC. This encodes CAWSGIRGSYGYTF.

The genes are TRBV30 and TRBJ2-3, with TRBD1 identical over 7 bases. Germline V lookup: CDR1 GTSNPN, CDR2 SVGIG (reference sequence). This CDR3 spans 15 amino acids. V gave up 4 bases and J gave up 0 bases; unmatched junction bases: 7. CDR3 loop: CAWTSQGVSTDTQYF. The CDR3 coding sequence is TGTGCCTGGACCTCCCAGGGGGTTAGCACAGATACGCAGTATTTT.

V usage is TRBV5-4 and J usage is TRBJ2-7; no definite D call. The germline V gene encodes CDR1 SGHNT and CDR2 YYREEE (reference sequence). The CDR3 totals 15 residues. Trimming removed 0 bases from V and 3 bases from J, with 13 bases in between. The CDR3 DNA reads as TGTGCCAGCAGCTTGGTAGGTAGCCCCTACTACGAGCAGTACTTC. Translated, it gives CASSLVGSPYYEQYF.

V usage is TRBV10-1 and J usage is TRBJ2-5; 7 bases fit TRBD1. The CDR3 is 13 residues long. Germline V gives CDR1 WNHNN, CDR2 SYGVQD (reference sequence). The junction had 5 bases not matched to a gene; V was cut back by 8 bases and J by 2 bases. CDR3 bases: TGCGCCAGCTCGACAGGGACACAAGAGACCCAGTACTTC. Translation gives CASSTGTQETQYF.

The J gene is TRBJ2-7, the V gene TRBV9, with D possibly matching TRBD2 (5 bases). Germline V gene data show CDR1 as SGDLS and CDR2 as YYNGEE. The CDR3 sequence is 15 residues long. V was trimmed by 0 bases and J by 7 bases, leaving 17 bases between them. As DNA, the CDR3 is TGTGCCAGCAGCGTAGGAAGCAGGACCTCGGGGGAGCAGTACTTC. It specifies CASSVGSRTSGEQYF.

CDR3 residues: CASSLDGQFNTEAFF. In DNA form, the CDR3 reads TGTGCCAGCAGCTTAGACGGACAATTTAACACTGAAGCTTTCTTT. V usage is TRBV7-2 and J usage is TRBJ1-1; a possible D gene is TRBD1 (5 bases). Germline CDR1 is SGHTA and CDR2 is FQGNSA. V dropped 1 base and J dropped 2 bases, with 11 bases sitting between them. This CDR3 is 15 amino acids long.

CDR3 in amino acids: CASTLGEGLNGYTF. The CDR3 nucleotides read TGCGCCAGCACCCTCGGGGAGGGGCTTAATGGCTACACCTTC. The chain uses TRBV5-1 and TRBJ1-2; the D gene is possibly TRBD1 (5 bases). The CDR3 length is 14 residues. V was cut by 6 bases and J by 6 bases, with 18 bases left in between. Germline lookup yields CDR1 SGHRS and CDR2 YFSETQ.

The genes are TRBV7-8 and TRBJ2-2, with 9 bases identical to TRBD2. The germline CDR1 and CDR2 sequences are SGHVS and FQNEAQ. CDR3 size: 15 residues. V lost 6 bases to trimming and J lost 6 bases; unmatched junction nucleotides: 8. DNA of the CDR3: TGTGCCAGCAGAGCGACTAGCGGCACTCCCGGGGAGCTGTTTTTT. This encodes CASRATSGTPGELFF. Supplemented by reference TRBV7-8 and TRBJ2-2, the full variable domain reads GAGVSQSPRYKVAKRGQDVALRCDPISGHVSLFWYQQALGQGPEFLTYFQNEAQLDKSGLPSDRFFAERPEGSVSTLKIQRTQQEDSAVYLCASRATSGTPGELFFGEGSRLTVL.

The chain is built from TRBV30 and TRBJ2-7; D possibly corresponds to TRBD2 (6 bases). V lost 3 bases and J 0 bases, leaving 18 bases between the germline ends. Germline CDR1 GTSNPN, CDR2 SVGIG (reference sequence). This CDR3 is 16 amino acids long. The chain's CDR3 is CAWSDKGLLLSYEQYF. In nucleotides, the CDR3 is TGTGCCTGGAGCGACAAGGGACTCCTGCTCTCCTACGAGCAGTACTTC. The whole variable domain, filled in from reference TRBV30 and TRBJ2-7, reads SQTIHQWPATLVQPVGSPLSLECTVEGTSNPNLYWYRQAAGRGLQLLFYSVGIGQISSEVPQNLSASRPQDRQFILSSKKLLLSDSGFYLCAWSDKGLLLSYEQYFGPGTRLTVT.

The CDR3 loop is CASSSQMGQGISHEKLFF. Here the CDR3 DNA reads TGTGCCAGCAGCTCCCAGATGGGACAGGGGATCTCGCATGAAAAACTGTTTTTT. The chain has TRBV9 and TRBJ1-4; 10 bases agree with TRBD1. This CDR3 comprises 18 residues. Germline trimming cut 4 bases from V and 6 bases from J; bases unmatched to any gene: 15. The germline CDR1 and CDR2 sequences are SGDLS and YYNGEE.

This clone has only one observation. This chain uses TRBV19 with TRBJ2-1; TRBD1 aligns across 8 bases. Losses at the gene ends were 5 bases for V and 12 bases for J; bases not matched to a gene: 3. The germline V gene has CDR1 LNHDA and CDR2 SQIVND (reference sequence). This CDR3 spans 11 amino acids. The CDR3 region is CASSFGQGQFF. The CDR3 DNA follows: TGTGCCAGTAGTTTTGGACAGGGGCAGTTCTTC.

This chain joins TRBV30 and TRBJ2-1; 11 nucleotides line up with TRBD1. The ends lost 1 base at V and 9 bases at J; junction bases unmatched: 8. The CDR3 is made up of 15 amino acids. The V gene's germline CDR1 is GTSNPN and CDR2 SVGIG (reference sequence). Written as DNA, the CDR3 is TGTGCCTGGAGTGGGGACAGGGGGTTAAAGGGTGAGCAGTTCTTC. Residues: CAWSGDRGLKGEQFF. Complete variable domain (other parts from reference TRBV30 and TRBJ2-1): SQTIHQWPATLVQPVGSPLSLECTVEGTSNPNLYWYRQAAGRGLQLLFYSVGIGQISSEVPQNLSASRPQDRQFILSSKKLLLSDSGFYLCAWSGDRGLKGEQFFGPGTRLTVL.

Points on this clone: The same CDR3 is also encoded by other DNA sequences in this sample. V and J are TRBV5-1 and TRBJ2-7, with D tentatively TRBD2 (5 bases). Germline V gene sequence: CDR1 SGHRS, CDR2 YFSETQ. Trimming took off 0 bases at V and 0 bases at J, with 10 bases between the two ends. The CDR3 consists of 15 residues. CDR3 in DNA: TGCGCCAGCAGCTTGGGCGGGTCCCGCTCCTACGAGCAGTACTTC. Protein sequence: CASSLGGSRSYEQYF. The full variable domain, with the rest looked up from reference TRBV5-1 and TRBJ2-7, is KAGVTQTPRYLIKTRGQQVTLSCSPISGHRSVSWYQQTPGQGLQFLFEYFSETQRNKGNFPGRFSGRQFSNSRSEMNVSTLELGDSALYLCASSLGGSRSYEQYFGPGTRLTVT.

A single count supports this clone. The chain combines TRBV6-1 with TRBJ1-6; D unclear. Deletions cut 3 bases from V and 9 bases from J, with 24 bases between. This CDR3 spans 18 amino acids. Germline V gene sequence: CDR1 MNHNS, CDR2 SASEGT. CDR3 residues: CASSERPLGKRGSSPLHF. Written as DNA, the CDR3 is TGTGCCAGCAGTGAGAGGCCCCTGGGAAAACGAGGATCTTCACCCCTCCACTTT.

Turning to this clone: Other DNA sequences from this sample encode an identical CDR3 as well. The rearrangement uses TRBV19 and TRBJ1-5; D remains ambiguous. Trimming stripped 2 bases from V and 3 bases from J, with 5 bases between. There are 13 residues in the CDR3. CDR1 and CDR2 (germline): LNHDA, SQIVND (reference sequence). The CDR3 sequence: CASSIQANQPQHF. CDR3 bases: TGTGCCAGTAGTATACAGGCCAATCAGCCCCAGCATTTT. Complete variable domain (other parts from reference TRBV19 and TRBJ1-5): DGGITQSPKYLFRKEGQNVTLSCEQNLNHDAMYWYRQDPGQGLRLIYYSQIVNDFQKGDIAEGYSVSREKKESFPLTVTSAQKNPTAFYLCASSIQANQPQHFGDGTRLSIL.

The CDR3 nucleotides read TGTGCCAGCAGCTTGGGCCCACATCATCAGCCCCAGCATTTT. It encodes CASSLGPHHQPQHF. The V and J genes are TRBV5-5 and TRBJ1-5; D is undetermined. Per the germline V gene, CDR1 is SGHKS and CDR2 is YYEKEE (reference sequence). Trimming pared 0 bases from V and 5 bases from J, leaving 9 bases between. CDR3 length equals 14 residues.

V usage is TRBV9 and J usage is TRBJ1-4; D is perhaps TRBD1 (6 bases). The length of the CDR3 is 15 residues. Deletions cut 3 bases from V and 4 bases from J, with 13 bases between. Germline CDR1 and CDR2: SGDLS and YYNGEE. The CDR3 region is CASSGRTALNEKLFF. The CDR3 DNA reads as TGTGCCAGCAGCGGGCGGACAGCCCTTAATGAAAAACTGTTTTTT.

This rearrangement joins TRBV30 to TRBJ2-1, with unresolved D. From germline, CDR1 is GTSNPN and CDR2 SVGIG (reference sequence). The CDR3 is made up of 11 amino acids. Trimming left V 4 bases short and J 10 bases short, with 11 bases between. CDR3 bases: TGTGCCTGGAAACTCAAAACCGAGCAGTTCTTC. It is translated as CAWKLKTEQFF.

CDR3 loop: CASSQALAGGLYEQYF. The CDR3 coding sequence is TGCGCCAGCAGCCAAGCCTTAGCGGGAGGGCTGTACGAGCAGTACTTC. The V and J genes are TRBV4-3 and TRBJ2-7; 11 nucleotides agree with TRBD2. J was trimmed by 4 bases and V by 1 base; bases with no gene match: 6. Germline CDR1 and CDR2: LGHNA and YSLEER. The CDR3 length is 16 residues.

The rearrangement joins TRBV18 to TRBJ1-5; D is ambiguous. Germline V gene lookup returns CDR1 KGHSH and CDR2 LQKENI. The CDR3 contains 15 residues. Trimming shortened V by 6 bases and J by 3 bases, and 15 bases separated the two germline ends. In nucleotides, the CDR3 is TGTGCCAGCTCCTCCCTGGGAGCCAACAATCAGCCCCAGCATTTT. Protein product: CASSSLGANNQPQHF.

The rearrangement joins TRBV10-1 to TRBJ2-3; 7 nucleotides agree with TRBD2. The ends lost 2 bases at V and 5 bases at J; junction bases unmatched: 1. Germline V CDR1 and CDR2: WNHNN, SYGVQD (reference sequence). This CDR3 is built from 13 residues. The CDR3 DNA is TGCGCCAGCAGTGAGCCGGGAGGAGATACGCAGTATTTT. Its protein product is CASSEPGGDTQYF.

The chain carries TRBV2 and TRBJ1-2; 10 nucleotides agree with TRBD1. The CDR3 runs 15 residues. Per the germline V gene, CDR1 is SNHLY and CDR2 is FYNNEI. Losses at the gene ends were 4 bases for V and 5 bases for J; bases not matched to a gene: 7. The CDR3 loop reads CASSGSGTGVYGYTF. CDR3 nucleotides: TGTGCCAGCAGTGGGTCCGGGACAGGGGTATATGGCTACACCTTC.

The genes are TRBV7-2 and TRBJ2-7; TRBD1 agrees at 9 bases. V lost 8 bases and J lost 5; bases outside the gene matches: 7. This CDR3 has 13 amino acids. Germline V gene sequence: CDR1 SGHTA, CDR2 FQGNSA. The CDR3 DNA is TGTGCCAGCGGAAGACAGGGGGGCGACGAGCAGTACTTC. Protein sequence: CASGRQGGDEQYF.

This rearrangement joins TRBV2 to TRBJ2-7; 14 bases match TRBD2. In germline, CDR1 is SNHLY, CDR2 FYNNEI. Trimming at V came to 5 bases and at J to 5 bases, leaving 8 bases not matched to a gene. There are 16 residues in the CDR3. The CDR3 region is CASSTGTSGSWDEQYF. CDR3 nucleotides: TGTGCCAGCAGTACCGGGACTAGCGGGAGTTGGGACGAGCAGTACTTC.